The text below deals with one TCR beta chain. These data are taken from a study of blood T cell repertoires in COVID-19. About the research overall: Sites across the United States, Italy and Spain contributed samples from acute and convalescent COVID-19. Sample material is recorded as cDNA or gDNA derived from T cells, B-cell-depleted T cells, or PBMCs.

The CDR3 extends over 12 amino acids. Germline CDR1 MNHEY, CDR2 SVGEGT. Trimming cost V 5 bases and J 4 bases, with 8 bases left between them. Some clones are missing from TCRdb's copy, which holds only in-frame ones; the method was immunoSEQ multiplex PCR. The table includes 150,000 to 200,000 clones, roughly 80% detected once. The genes are TRBV6-2 or TRBV6-3 and TRBJ1-2; unclear D gene. The sequence derives from a man in his 70s with active or convalescent COVID-19. The sample comprised peripheral blood. The CDR3 loop reads CASSTSLYGYTF. The CDR3 DNA sequence: TGTGCCAGCAGTACGAGTCTCTATGGCTACACCTTC.